The next 25 T cell receptor beta chains were all read from a single sample in a study of radiation and T cells in renal cell carcinoma. The time point here: blood 2 weeks post-SBRT. Treatment: 15 Gy SBRT to primary tumor, nephrectomy 4 weeks later. The protocol was immunoSEQ multiplex PCR, while the TCRdb copy is restricted to in-frame clones and leaves out a portion. The sample has roughly 140,000 clones; over 80% are singletons. The starting material was blood, obtained from a patient whose treatment included radiotherapy and nephrectomy. These receptors came from a woman aged 45-65 years with renal cell carcinoma.

J is TRBJ1-2 and V is TRBV14, with 7 nucleotides matching TRBD1. Germline CDR1 is SGHDN and CDR2 is FVKESK. The V gene end was trimmed by 4 bases and the J gene end by 9 bases; junction bases not matched to a gene: 5. This CDR3 comprises 12 residues. The CDR3 region is CASSPDRASYTF. The DNA of the CDR3 is TGTGCCAGCAGCCCTGACAGGGCAAGCTACACCTTC.

The chain combines TRBV7-6 with TRBJ2-3; TRBD2 matches 12 bases. J was trimmed by 1 base and V by 5 bases; bases with no gene match: 4. Germline CDR1 reads SGHVS; CDR2 reads FNYEAQ. The CDR3 is 16 amino acids. The CDR3 spells CASSHRLAGGTDTQYF. The CDR3 region has the DNA TGTGCCAGCAGCCACAGACTAGCGGGGGGCACAGATACGCAGTATTTT.

This chain uses TRBV4-1 with TRBJ2-6; possibly TRBD1 for D (5 bases). V lost 0 bases and J 1 base, leaving 10 bases between the germline ends. The CDR3 length is 17 residues. Germline CDR1 reads MGHRA; CDR2 reads YSYEKL. CDR3 loop: CASSQDGARSGANVLTF. DNA of the CDR3: TGCGCCAGCAGCCAAGATGGGGCCAGGTCTGGGGCCAACGTCCTGACTTTC.

The chain uses TRBV19 and TRBJ2-5; no clear D. CDR1 and CDR2 (germline): LNHDA, SQIVND (reference sequence). CDR3 length: 12 amino acids. Trimming stripped 7 bases from V and 3 bases from J, with 9 bases between. The CDR3 nucleotides are TGTGCCAGTACCCGATCCAAAGAGACCCAGTACTTC. Its translation: CASTRSKETQYF.

This chain uses TRBV15 with TRBJ2-2; TRBD2 matches at 9 bases. This CDR3 is 15 amino acids long. The V gene's germline CDR1 is LNHNV and CDR2 YYDKDF (reference sequence). The V gene end was trimmed by 3 bases and the J gene end by 5 bases; junction bases not matched to a gene: 4. CDR3 sequence: CATSRLTSGTGELFF. CDR3 in DNA: TGTGCCACCAGCAGGTTGACTAGCGGTACCGGGGAGCTGTTTTTT.

The gene calls are TRBV7-2 and TRBJ2-7; no reliable D call. V gave up 5 bases and J gave up 10 bases, with 15 bases separating them. Germline V CDR1 and CDR2: SGHTA, FQGNSA. The CDR3 sequence is 12 residues long. CDR3: CASSREVEIQYF. The CDR3 nucleotides read TGTGCCAGCAGCCGAGAGGTCGAGATTCAGTACTTC.

V and J are TRBV11-3 and TRBJ2-5; 8 nucleotides line up with TRBD2. Per germline, CDR1 SGHNT and CDR2 YENEEA. The CDR3 sequence is 12 residues long. V shed 6 bases, J shed 4 bases, and the junction held 1 base outside the gene matches. The CDR3 DNA reads as TGTGCCAGCAGTACTAGCGGAGAGACCCAGTACTTC. Translating it yields CASSTSGETQYF.

This rearrangement joins TRBV20-1 to TRBJ1-1; no definite D call. The CDR3 has 11 amino acids. Germline V gives CDR1 DFQATT, CDR2 SNEGSKA (reference sequence). The V and J ends lost 6 bases and 6 bases respectively, with 11 bases between them. The CDR3 protein is CSASEAAEAFF. Written as DNA, the CDR3 is TGCAGTGCCAGCGAAGCGGCTGAAGCTTTCTTT.

CDR3 sequence: CASSVLGQGAEQYF. The CDR3 region has the DNA TGTGCCAGCAGCGTCTTGGGACAGGGGGCCGAGCAGTACTTC. The V and J genes are TRBV9 and TRBJ2-7, with TRBD1 identical over 12 bases. Germline CDR1 SGDLS, CDR2 YYNGEE. The CDR3 sequence is 14 residues long. J gave up 6 bases and V 2 bases, and 3 bases lay outside the gene matches.

In its sample, this clone was seen a few times. The genes are TRBV7-9 and TRBJ1-3; no definite D call. The germline gives CDR1 SEHNR, CDR2 FQNEAQ (reference sequence). The CDR3 has 11 amino acids. V lost 8 bases and J 1 base, leaving 3 bases between the germline ends. The CDR3 DNA reads TGTGCCAGCGGGTCTGGAAACACCATATATTTT. It encodes CASGSGNTIYF.

The chain has TRBV6-5 and TRBJ1-1; no reliable D call. Germline V gene sequence: CDR1 MNHEY, CDR2 SVGAGI. This CDR3 has 15 amino acids. Trimming stripped 0 bases from V and 1 base from J, with 9 bases between. As DNA, the CDR3 is TGTGCCAGCAGTTACTCTGGTGCCGGGAACACTGAAGCTTTCTTT. It specifies CASSYSGAGNTEAFF.

The chain links TRBV13 to TRBJ2-3, with 8 bases aligning to TRBD2. Germline values: CDR1 PRHDT, CDR2 FYEKMQ (reference sequence). The CDR3 spans 16 residues. With V trimmed by 2 bases and J by 0 bases, 4 bases remained unmatched. DNA for the CDR3: TGTGCCAGCAGCTTACGGGGGGGCACCAGCACAGATACGCAGTATTTT. Translated: CASSLRGGTSTDTQYF.

V and J are TRBV7-9 and TRBJ1-1, with D perhaps matching TRBD1 (5 bases). Germline V gene sequence: CDR1 SEHNR, CDR2 FQNEAQ (reference sequence). The CDR3 runs 13 residues. The V and J ends lost 5 bases and 4 bases respectively, with 11 bases between them. The chain's CDR3 is CASSARVATEAFF. DNA of the CDR3: TGTGCCAGCAGCGCCAGGGTTGCCACTGAAGCTTTCTTT.

V and J are TRBV7-9 and TRBJ1-5, with a possible D match to TRBD1 (5 bases). CDR3 length: 14 residues. With 4 bases removed from V and 3 bases from J, the gap between germline ends came to 10 bases. Germline-derived CDR1 and CDR2 are SEHNR and FQNEAQ (reference sequence). The CDR3 loop is CASSSGPPNQPQHF. In nucleotides, the CDR3 is TGTGCCAGCAGCTCGGGACCACCCAATCAGCCCCAGCATTTT. The variable domain in full, with the rest retrieved from reference TRBV7-9 and TRBJ1-5, is DTGVSQNPRHKITKRGQNVTFRCDPISEHNRLYWYRQTLGQGPEFLTYFQNEAQLEKSRLLSDRFSAERPKGSFSTLEIQRTEQGDSAMYLCASSSGPPNQPQHFGDGTRLSIL.

The rearrangement joins TRBV6-6 to TRBJ2-3; D is unresolved. V dropped 0 bases and J dropped 0 bases, with 4 bases sitting between them. Germline loops: CDR1 MNHNY, CDR2 SVGAGI (reference sequence). The CDR3 length is 14 residues. Here the CDR3 reads CASSYSTSTDTQYF. In nucleotides, the CDR3 is TGTGCCAGCAGTTACTCGACCAGCACAGATACGCAGTATTTT.

This chain connects TRBV11-3 to TRBJ2-7, with a weak D call TRBD2 (6 bases). The CDR3 spans 14 residues. The V gene lost 1 base and the J gene lost 7 bases, with 14 bases spanning the gap. Germline V gene data show CDR1 as SGHNT and CDR2 as YENEEA. CDR3 nucleotide sequence: TGTGCCAGCAGCTTAGGTAACATCGCGGGGGAGCAGTACTTC. This translates into CASSLGNIAGEQYF. Drawing the rest from reference TRBV11-3 and TRBJ2-7, the complete variable domain is EAGVVQSPRYKIIEKKQPVAFWCNPISGHNTLYWYLQNLGQGPELLIRYENEEAVDDSQLPKDRFSAERLKGVDSTLKIQPAELGDSAVYLCASSLGNIAGEQYFGPGTRLTVT.

This chain joins TRBV10-3 and TRBJ2-7, with no clear D. V lost 0 bases and J lost 3, with 3 bases in between. CDR3 length equals 12 residues. The germline V gene has CDR1 ENHRY and CDR2 SYGVKD. CDR3 bases: TGTGCCATCAGTGAGTCGGGCTACGAGCAGTACTTC. This gives the protein CAISESGYEQYF.

V is TRBV15 and J is TRBJ1-5; 7 positions match TRBD1. This CDR3 has 15 residues. Trimming removed 0 bases from V and 2 bases from J; junction bases left unmatched: 1. Germline CDR1 is LNHNV and CDR2 is YYDKDF (reference sequence). The CDR3 DNA reads as TGTGCCACCAGCAGAGACGGGACAGGCAATCAGCCCCAGCATTTT. This translates into CATSRDGTGNQPQHF.

Only one count was recorded for this clone. The chain has TRBV6-6 and TRBJ1-4; 9 positions match TRBD1. CDR1 is MNHNY and CDR2 is SVGAGI in the germline V gene (reference sequence). The CDR3 runs 16 residues. The junction had 7 bases not matched to a gene; V was cut back by 2 bases and J by 6 bases. CDR3 in DNA: TGTGCCAGCAGTTACCCTACGGGACAGGGAGATGAAAAACTGTTTTTT. It is translated as CASSYPTGQGDEKLFF.

The gene calls are TRBV5-1 and TRBJ2-3; perhaps TRBD2 as D (6 bases). Germline V gene data show CDR1 as SGHRS and CDR2 as YFSETQ. V was trimmed by 3 bases and J by 8 bases, leaving 16 bases between them. The CDR3 extends over 14 amino acids. The CDR3 loop reads CASSSSHSEGTQYF. The CDR3 nucleotides read TGCGCCAGCAGCTCCAGTCACTCGGAGGGTACGCAGTATTTT.

The V and J genes are TRBV6-5 and TRBJ2-7; TRBD1 agrees at 10 bases. Per the germline V gene, CDR1 is MNHEY and CDR2 is SVGAGI. V shed 0 bases and J 8 bases; nucleotides not matched to a gene: 10. This CDR3 is 16 amino acids long. The CDR3 DNA is TGTGCCAGCAGTTACTCTTTGGACAGGGGGTACCCAAAGCAGTACTTC. Translation: CASSYSLDRGYPKQYF.

The count of this clone is one. This sequence joins TRBV13 and TRBJ1-6; D is perhaps TRBD1 (5 bases). The CDR3 is made up of 14 amino acids. Germline CDR1 PRHDT, CDR2 FYEKMQ (reference sequence). Trimming took off 6 bases at V and 11 bases at J, with 17 bases between the two ends. CDR3 protein: CASSLRTNQTPLHF. The CDR3 DNA reads TGTGCCAGCAGTTTAAGGACAAACCAAACACCCCTCCACTTT.

CDR3 DNA sequence: TGCGCCAGCAGTGGACAGATGAACACTGAAGCTTTCTTT. Its protein is CASSGQMNTEAFF. The rearrangement joins TRBV10-1 to TRBJ1-1; TRBD1 might be the D (5 bases). Trimming took off 4 bases at V and 0 bases at J, with 6 bases between the two ends. The CDR3 loop spans 13 amino acids. The germline gives CDR1 WNHNN, CDR2 SYGVQD (reference sequence).

The chain links TRBV10-1 to TRBJ2-3; D call uncertain. The CDR3 length is 12 residues. V was pared by 5 bases and J by 2 bases, with 5 bases between. Germline CDR1 and CDR2: WNHNN and SYGVQD (reference sequence). DNA for the CDR3: TGCGCCAGCAGTCCATACACAGATACGCAGTATTTT. It translates to CASSPYTDTQYF.

The chain couples TRBV13 to TRBJ2-1, with D possibly called TRBD1 or TRBD2 (5 bases each). The V end was cut by 5 bases, the J end by 5 bases, with 19 bases between. Germline CDR1 PRHDT, CDR2 FYEKMQ (reference sequence). This CDR3 spans 16 amino acids. CDR3 protein: CASSVTTGTYNNEQFF. CDR3 bases: TGTGCCAGCAGCGTCACCACCGGGACCTATAACAATGAGCAGTTCTTC.